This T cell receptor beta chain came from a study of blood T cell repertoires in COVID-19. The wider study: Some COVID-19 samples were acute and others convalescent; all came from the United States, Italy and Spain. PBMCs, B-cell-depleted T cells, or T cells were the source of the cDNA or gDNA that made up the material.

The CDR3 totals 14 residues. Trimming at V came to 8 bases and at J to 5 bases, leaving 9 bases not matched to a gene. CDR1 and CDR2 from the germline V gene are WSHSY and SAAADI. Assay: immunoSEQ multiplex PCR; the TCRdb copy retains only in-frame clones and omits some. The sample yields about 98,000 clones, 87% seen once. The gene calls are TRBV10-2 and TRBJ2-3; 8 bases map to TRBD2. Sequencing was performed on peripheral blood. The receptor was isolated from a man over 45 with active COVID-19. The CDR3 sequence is CASDTGGLVDTQYF. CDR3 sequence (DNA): TGCGCCAGCGACACGGGGGGGCTGGTAGATACGCAGTATTTT.